This paragraph reports one T cell receptor (beta chain). Antigen specificity is unknown. The entry originates in a study of graft-versus-host responses after intestinal transplantation. Study at large: Every recipient had anti-thymocyte globulin induction and roughly 3 years of tacrolimus plus steroids.

V was shortened by 4 bases and J by 0 bases, with 9 bases between the two germline ends. Germline-derived CDR1 and CDR2 are SGHRS and YFSETQ. The CDR3 runs 14 residues. Findings and limits, study-wide: Researchers found peak circulating GvH clone levels linked to early post-transplant HvG declines.

Libraries were prepared by immunoSEQ multiplex PCR; TCRdb keeps only in-frame clonotypes and omits some of them. The sample has more than 90,000 clones, around 90% seen once. Material: unstimulated CD4+ T cells sorted from spleen or lymph node cells, obtained before transplant. The chain carries TRBV5-1 and TRBJ2-3, with D possibly matching TRBD2 (6 bases). This receptor was obtained from a human donor who was the organ donor for an intestinal transplant. The CDR3 nucleotides are TGCGCCAGCAGCCCCGGGGGAAGCACAGATACGCAGTATTTT. It encodes CASSPGGSTDTQYF.